This entry lists 23 T cell receptor beta chains sequenced from one sample in a study of T cell clonality in common variable immunodeficiency. Here immunoSEQ multiplex PCR was the method, and the copy in TCRdb shows in-frame clones only, minus some. This table holds approximately 34,000 clones with no singletons; the top ten claim 3% to 4.5%. The sample taken for sequencing was peripheral blood mononuclear cells. The receptors derive from a person aged 18 to 70 in good health.

This clone was observed many times. The read ends 3 residues before the CDR3 terminus; that terminus is restored from the germline J gene. The chain joins TRBV20-1 to TRBJ2-4, with a tentative D call TRBD1 (6 bases). CDR3 size: 16 residues. Germline V gives CDR1 DFQATT, CDR2 SNEGSKA (reference sequence). Trimming removed 7 bases from V and 0 bases from J, with 19 bases in between. CDR3 sequence: CSGGLGQSLAKNIQYF. The sequenced part of the CDR3 DNA is TGCAGTGGCGGCCTCGGACAGTCCTTAGCCAAAAACATT.

This clone was counted many times. The sequence runs out 3 residues before the end of the CDR3; the remainder is reconstructed from the germline J gene. The chain recombines TRBV18 with TRBJ1-1, with 8 bases that match TRBD1. This CDR3 has 14 residues. Germline CDR1 and CDR2: KGHSH and LQKENI. CDR3 bases read: TGTGCCAGCTCACTTGCTCGGACAGGGCAATCG. Translating gives CASSLARTGQS. The whole CDR3 reads CASSLARTGQSAFF. The variable domain in full, with the rest retrieved from reference TRBV18 and TRBJ1-1, is NAGVMQNPRHLVRRRGQEARLRCSPMKGHSHVYWYRQLPEEGLKFMVYLQKENIIDESGMPKERFSAEFPKEGPSILRIQQVVRGDSAAYFCASSLARTGQSAFFGQGTRLTVV.

The sample holds many counts of this clone. Sequencing ends 3 residues short of the CDR3 end; the germline J gene provides the rest. V is TRBV5-5 and J is TRBJ1-1; TRBD1 aligns across 9 bases. The CDR3 is 14 residues long. The V and J ends lost 5 bases and 5 bases, in that order; junction bases with no gene match: 7. Germline assignment: CDR1 SGHKS and CDR2 YYEKEE (reference sequence). The CDR3 loop reads CASRSDRGVTEAFF. CDR3 bases read: TGTGCCAGCAGGTCCGACAGGGGGGTAACTGAA. Filled out from reference TRBV5-5 and TRBJ1-1, the complete variable domain reads DAGVTQSPTHLIKTRGQQVTLRCSPISGHKSVSWYQQVLGQGPQFIFQYYEKEERGRGNFPDRFSARQFPNYSSELNVNALLLGDSALYLCASRSDRGVTEAFFGQGTRLTVV.

This clone was seen at least ten times. The read halts 3 residues ahead of the CDR3 end, with the missing end drawn from the germline J gene. The rearrangement joins TRBV19 to TRBJ2-2; D possibly corresponds to TRBD1 (6 bases). V lost 3 bases to trimming and J lost 8 bases, with 16 bases between them. The germline gives CDR1 LNHDA, CDR2 SQIVND (reference sequence). This CDR3 is 15 amino acids long. The CDR3 is CASSILARGLGELFF. The part of the CDR3 DNA that was read is TGTGCCAGTAGTATCCTCGCCAGGGGCCTTGGGGAG.

In this sample, this clone turned up many times. The read ends 3 residues early relative to the CDR3; the germline J gene fills the gap. V usage is TRBV30 and J usage is TRBJ1-4; 11 bases line up with TRBD1. The CDR3 contains 18 residues. V dropped 2 bases and J dropped 5; count of bases not matched to a gene: 13. Per the germline V gene, CDR1 is GTSNPN and CDR2 is SVGIG (reference sequence). The CDR3 loop is CAWSPDRGRIGPNEKLFF. The covered CDR3 bases are TGTGCCTGGAGTCCGGACAGGGGGCGTATTGGCCCGAATGAAAAA.

With regard to this clone: The sequence runs out 3 residues before the end of the CDR3; the remainder is reconstructed from the germline J gene. This chain connects TRBV7-2 to TRBJ1-1; 8 nucleotides line up with TRBD1. Per the germline V gene, CDR1 is SGHTA and CDR2 is FQGNSA. The CDR3 runs to 15 residues. V shed 2 bases and J 5 bases; nucleotides not matched to a gene: 7. The sequenced part of the CDR3 DNA is TGTGCCAGCAGCTTAATGCAGGGGGCGCGGACTGAA. It codes for CASSLMQGARTE. The full CDR3 is CASSLMQGARTEAFF. The variable domain in full, completed from reference TRBV7-2 and TRBJ1-1, reads GAGVSQSPSNKVTEKGKDVELRCDPISGHTALYWYRQSLGQGLEFLIYFQGNSAPDKSGLPSDRFSAERTGGSVSTLTIQRTQQEDSAVYLCASSLMQGARTEAFFGQGTRLTVV.

This clone was seen at least ten times. The read comes to an end 3 residues before the CDR3 does, leaving the germline J gene to fill in the end. J is TRBJ2-1 and V is TRBV5-1; TRBD1 matches at 7 bases. The length of the CDR3 is 14 residues. The germline V gene encodes CDR1 SGHRS and CDR2 YFSETQ. V lost 5 bases, J lost 6 bases, and 8 bases stayed unmatched. CDR3 residues: CASRVTGIVNEQFF. The covered CDR3 bases are TGCGCCAGCAGGGTGACAGGGATCGTCAATGAG.

This clone was recorded many times. The read terminates 3 residues before the CDR3 end, so the remaining end is supplied by the germline J gene. The J gene is TRBJ2-2, the V gene TRBV20-1; 7 bases align to TRBD1. The CDR3 has 16 residues. Germline loops: CDR1 DFQATT, CDR2 SNEGSKA (reference sequence). The part of the CDR3 DNA that was read is TGCAGTGCTAGAGACGTAAGGACAGGCGATAATTCACCG. This encodes CSARDVRTGDNSP. The complete CDR3 protein is CSARDVRTGDNSPLFF.

This clone was recorded many times. From the germline J gene comes the end of the CDR3, since the read stops 3 residues before it. This chain connects TRBV20-1 to TRBJ1-5; D remains ambiguous. The CDR3 has 12 residues. The V end lost 3 bases, the J end lost 6 bases, and 9 bases lay between the germline ends. The germline gives CDR1 DFQATT, CDR2 SNEGSKA (reference sequence). Incomplete CDR3 DNA: TGCAGTGCTAGTTACCGCGGTCAGCCC. Encoded protein: CSASYRGQP. The complete CDR3 protein is CSASYRGQPQHF.

This clone was seen a few times. Read sequence stops 3 residues before the CDR3 end, and the germline J gene provides the missing end. The chain combines TRBV19 with TRBJ1-4; D is perhaps TRBD1 (5 bases). CDR3 length: 17 amino acids. Germline CDR1 reads LNHDA; CDR2 reads SQIVND (reference sequence). V was pared by 2 bases and J by 0 bases, with 13 bases between. The CDR3 is CASSIPRREATNEKLFF. CDR3 DNA, as far as it was read: TGTGCCAGTAGTATACCCCGCAGGGAGGCAACTAATGAAAAA. The variable domain in full, with the rest retrieved from reference TRBV19 and TRBJ1-4, is DGGITQSPKYLFRKEGQNVTLSCEQNLNHDAMYWYRQDPGQGLRLIYYSQIVNDFQKGDIAEGYSVSREKKESFPLTVTSAQKNPTAFYLCASSIPRREATNEKLFFGSGTQLSVL.

This clone has ten or more counts. The read ends 3 residues shy of where the CDR3 ends; the end is completed using the germline J gene. The rearrangement uses TRBV18 and TRBJ1-5; the D is unclear. V was cut by 2 bases and J by 6 bases, with 8 bases left in between. This CDR3 comprises 13 residues. Looked up from germline, CDR1 is KGHSH and CDR2 is LQKENI. CDR3 sequence reads: CASSPAGIQPQHF. The CDR3 bases that were read are TGTGCCAGCTCACCAGCGGGTATTCAGCCC.

Ten or more counts support this clone. CDR3: CASSLDRVGYGYTF. The covered CDR3 bases are TGTGCCAGCAGCTTGGACAGGGTCGGCTATGGC. This sequence joins TRBV7-8 and TRBJ1-2; 8 positions match TRBD1. The missing CDR3 end, 3 residues past where the read stops, is filled in from the germline J gene. The CDR3 consists of 14 residues. The junction had 4 bases not matched to a gene; V was cut back by 3 bases and J by 4 bases. Germline V CDR1 and CDR2: SGHVS, FQNEAQ. The full variable domain, completed using reference TRBV7-8 and TRBJ1-2, is GAGVSQSPRYKVAKRGQDVALRCDPISGHVSLFWYQQALGQGPEFLTYFQNEAQLDKSGLPSDRFFAERPEGSVSTLKIQRTQQEDSAVYLCASSLDRVGYGYTFGSGTRLTVV.

This clone was counted between two and nine times. At one end, the junction sequence differs from germline, possibly due to a read error. With the read ending 3 residues before the CDR3 end, the germline J gene is used to fill in that end. This sequence joins TRBV7-7 and TRBJ2-7; the D gene is possibly TRBD1 (5 bases). The CDR3 covers 17 residues. The germline CDR1 and CDR2 sequences are SSHAT and FNYEAQ (reference sequence). The DNA read from the CDR3 is TGTGCTAGCAGCTGCAGAGTTCCAGGACCAGGGCCCTACGAG. Its translation is CASSCRVPGPGPYE. The complete CDR3 sequence is CASSCRVPGPGPYEQYF.

This clone has ten or more counts. This chain's CDR3 is CASSLAVRGYTF. The sequenced part of the CDR3 DNA is TGTGCCAGCAGCTTAGCGGTGAGGGGC. The chain employs TRBV7-9 and TRBJ1-2; no reliable D call. The read finishes 3 residues shy of the CDR3 end, and the germline J gene is used to complete it. This CDR3 region has 12 residues. Germline V gene lookup returns CDR1 SEHNR and CDR2 FQNEAQ (reference sequence).

Many counts were recorded for this clone. The read ends 3 residues early relative to the CDR3; the germline J gene fills the gap. V is TRBV5-1 and J is TRBJ2-6; D is undetermined. From germline, CDR1 is SGHRS and CDR2 YFSETQ. The V gene lost 5 bases and the J gene lost 4 bases, with 13 bases spanning the gap. The CDR3 has 15 amino acids. The CDR3 protein is CASRDRQAGANVLTF. The sequenced part of the CDR3 DNA is TGCGCCAGCAGAGATAGGCAGGCCGGGGCCAACGTC.

This clone has at least ten counts. Sequencing ends 3 residues short of the CDR3 end; the germline J gene provides the rest. The chain employs TRBV2 and TRBJ2-3; unclear D gene. This CDR3 comprises 11 residues. The germline gives CDR1 SNHLY, CDR2 FYNNEI. V was shortened by 7 bases and J by 5 bases, with 7 bases between the two germline ends. The part of the CDR3 DNA that was read is TGTGCCAGCATTAAGGGAGATACG. Protein: CASIKGDT. The whole CDR3 is CASIKGDTQYF.

By sample share, this clone is medium-sized. Sequencing ends 3 residues short of the CDR3 end; the germline J gene provides the rest. J is TRBJ2-1 and V is TRBV7-9, with TRBD1 matching over 9 bases. Trimming took 6 bases from V and 3 from J; bases not matched to a gene: 3. The CDR3 length is 14 residues. From germline, CDR1 is SEHNR and CDR2 FQNEAQ (reference sequence). The part of the CDR3 DNA that was read is TGTGCCAGCAGGCCGGGACAGGGCTACAATGAG. It codes for CASRPGQGYNE. The whole CDR3 reads CASRPGQGYNEQFF.

This clone has at least ten counts. Read data end 3 residues before the CDR3 end; the end is taken from the germline J gene. The chain couples TRBV30 to TRBJ2-6; D ambiguous. Germline V lookup: CDR1 GTSNPN, CDR2 SVGIG (reference sequence). This CDR3 has 13 amino acids. V was pared by 5 bases and J by 1 base, with 6 bases between. The covered CDR3 bases are TGTGCCTGGTCGTCTTCTGGGGCCAACGTC. Encoded protein: CAWSSSGANV. The CDR3 in its entirety is CAWSSSGANVLTF.

In this sample, this clone turned up many times. The CDR3 extends 3 residues past the end of the read, so its final part is completed from the germline J gene. The V call is TRBV7-8, the J call TRBJ1-4; the D is unclear. From germline, CDR1 is SGHVS and CDR2 FQNEAQ. This CDR3 has 17 residues. The germline V and J ends were trimmed by 1 base and 6 bases, with 18 bases remaining between them. This CDR3 reads CASSLVAEPWSHEKLFF. CDR3 DNA, as far as it was read: TGTGCCAGCAGCTTAGTTGCGGAGCCCTGGTCGCATGAAAAA.

Ten or more counts support this clone. The missing CDR3 end, 3 residues past where the read stops, is filled in from the germline J gene. The chain has TRBV7-6 and TRBJ1-2, with 12 bases aligning to TRBD1. With V trimmed by 4 bases and J by 2 bases, 8 bases remained unmatched. This CDR3 is 17 amino acids long. Germline V CDR1 and CDR2: SGHVS, FNYEAQ. CDR3 amino acids: CASSSGSGTGGNYGYTF. The covered CDR3 bases are TGTGCCAGCAGCTCCGGCTCCGGGACAGGGGGCAACTATGGC.

At least ten counts were recorded for this clone. Read data end 3 residues before the CDR3 end; the end is taken from the germline J gene. The chain couples TRBV30 to TRBJ1-2; tentatively, D is TRBD1 (5 bases). V was pared by 1 base and J by 4 bases, with 10 bases between. The CDR3 sequence is 13 residues long. Germline lookup yields CDR1 GTSNPN and CDR2 SVGIG (reference sequence). Partial CDR3 DNA: TGTGCCTGGAGTGAGCAGGGAGGCTATGGC. Its protein is CAWSEQGGYG. The CDR3 reads in full as CAWSEQGGYGYTF.

This clone showed up just a few times. Sequencing ends 3 residues short of the CDR3 end; the germline J gene provides the rest. This chain connects TRBV7-9 to TRBJ2-5; 9 nucleotides line up with TRBD2. The germline V gene encodes CDR1 SEHNR and CDR2 FQNEAQ (reference sequence). J gave up 5 bases and V 2 bases, and 3 bases lay outside the gene matches. The CDR3 extends over 14 amino acids. CDR3 protein: CASSLSAGGETQYF. The CDR3 DNA, read in part, is TGTGCCAGCAGCTTATCGGCGGGAGGGGAGACC.

This clone was seen at least ten times. The read ends 3 residues early relative to the CDR3; the germline J gene fills the gap. This rearrangement joins TRBV7-8 to TRBJ1-1, with a possible D match to TRBD1 (6 bases). Trimming left V 2 bases short and J 6 bases short, with 16 bases between. Germline V CDR1 and CDR2: SGHVS, FQNEAQ. The CDR3 covers 15 residues. The CDR3 sequence: CASSLISTGTPEAFF. The DNA read from the CDR3 is TGTGCCAGCAGCTTAATAAGTACAGGGACCCCTGAA.